This TCR beta chain appears in the sequencing data of a study of blood T cell repertoires in COVID-19. Background on the study: There were acute and convalescent COVID-19 samples, and they came from the United States, Italy and Spain.

The CDR3 length is 16 residues. V lost 5 bases and J lost 0; bases outside the gene matches: 3. In germline, CDR1 is PRHDT, CDR2 FYEKMQ (reference sequence). The assay was immunoSEQ multiplex PCR, and TCRdb's table has in-frame clones only and misses some. The sample consists of over 200,000 clones, about 90% of them appearing once. In assigning cohorts, the study relied on participant-reported clinical history. This TCR came from a woman in her 30s who had been exposed to COVID-19. The sample comprised PBMCs or T cells enriched from blood (not recorded which). The chain is built from TRBV13 and TRBJ2-1; 11 bases fit TRBD2. The CDR3 region has the DNA TGTGCCAGCAGCCCACTAGCGGGAGACTCCTACAATGAGCAGTTCTTC. Protein product: CASSPLAGDSYNEQFF.